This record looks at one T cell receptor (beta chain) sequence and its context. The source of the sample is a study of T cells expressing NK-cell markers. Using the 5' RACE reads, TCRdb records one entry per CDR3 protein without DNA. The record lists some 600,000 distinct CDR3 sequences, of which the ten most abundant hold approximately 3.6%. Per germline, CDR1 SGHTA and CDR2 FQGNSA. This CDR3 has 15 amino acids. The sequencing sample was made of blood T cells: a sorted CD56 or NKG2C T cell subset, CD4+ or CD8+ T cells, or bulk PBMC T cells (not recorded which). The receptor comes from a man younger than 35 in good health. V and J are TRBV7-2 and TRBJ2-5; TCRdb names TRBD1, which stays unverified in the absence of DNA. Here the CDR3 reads CASSLGAKPGETQYF.